This T cell receptor beta chain was recorded in a study of shared clonotypes between healthy human individuals. Across the study: Three CD4 naive, three CD4 memory, two CD8 naive and one CD8 memory plate were used per donor.

CDR3 length: 15 amino acids. Trimming left V 2 bases short and J 0 bases short, with 10 bases between. In germline, CDR1 is MNHEY, CDR2 SVGAGI. General study findings and limits: Unshared clonotypes carried lower generation probabilities than those common to all four donors.

In its sample, this clone was seen a few times. Its antigen remains unidentified. At a deep level, the assay was run. Original processing notes: Filtering differed since immunoSEQ provided only junctions, with no quality scores. TCRdb's table, derived via immunoSEQ multiplex PCR, lists solely in-frame clones and lacks some. V, J and clone size are those of that table, while D and trimming were read from the DNA. The sample has hundreds of thousands of clones; about three quarters are singletons. The chain employs TRBV6-5 and TRBJ1-1, with D hard to call. Input material: memory CD4+ T cells sorted from blood. Subset denoted: CD45RA-negative fraction. The source is a woman aged 25 to 45 in good health. CDR3 bases: TGTGCCAGCAGTTACAGGCTAACGGTGAACACTGAAGCTTTCTTT. Protein product: CASSYRLTVNTEAFF.